This paragraph reports one TCR beta chain. TCRdb re-called the 5' RACE reads through MiXCR, storing one row per CDR3 protein. This sample has 1.5 million to 2 million distinct CDR3 sequences, with around 33% found just once. The data belong to a study of identical twins. CDR3 length: 15 residues. Germline-derived CDR1 and CDR2 are MNHEY and SVGEGT. V was cut by 4 bases and J by 0 bases, with 12 bases left in between. Sequenced sample: cord blood. This receptor was taken from a newborn girl in good health. The V gene is TRBV6-2 or TRBV6-3, the J gene TRBJ1-2; D gene ambiguous. The CDR3 loop is CASSFRHLANYGYTF. The CDR3 coding sequence is TGTGCCAGCAGTTTCCGACATCTAGCTAACTATGGCTACACCTTC.